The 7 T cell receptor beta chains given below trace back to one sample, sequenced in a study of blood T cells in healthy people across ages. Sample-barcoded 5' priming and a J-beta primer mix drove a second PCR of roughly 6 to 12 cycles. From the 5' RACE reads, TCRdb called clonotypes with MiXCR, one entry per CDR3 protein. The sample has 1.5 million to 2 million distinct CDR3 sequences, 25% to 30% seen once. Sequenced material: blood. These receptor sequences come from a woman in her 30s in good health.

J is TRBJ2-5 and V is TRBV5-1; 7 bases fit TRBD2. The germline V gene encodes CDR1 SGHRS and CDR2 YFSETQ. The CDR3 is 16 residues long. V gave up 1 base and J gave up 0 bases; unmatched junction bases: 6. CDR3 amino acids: CASSLTSEEYQETQYF. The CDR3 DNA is TGCGCCAGCAGCTTGACTAGCGAAGAGTACCAAGAGACCCAGTACTTC. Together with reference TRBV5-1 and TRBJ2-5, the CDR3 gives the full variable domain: KAGVTQTPRYLIKTRGQQVTLSCSPISGHRSVSWYQQTPGQGLQFLFEYFSETQRNKGNFPGRFSGRQFSNSRSEMNVSTLELGDSALYLCASSLTSEEYQETQYFGPGTRLLVL.

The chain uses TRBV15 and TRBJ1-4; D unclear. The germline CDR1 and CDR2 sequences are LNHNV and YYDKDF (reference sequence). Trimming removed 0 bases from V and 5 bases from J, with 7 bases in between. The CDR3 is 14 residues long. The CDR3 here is CATSRDRGNEKLFF. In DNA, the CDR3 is TGTGCCACCAGCAGAGATCGCGGGAATGAAAAACTGTTTTTT.

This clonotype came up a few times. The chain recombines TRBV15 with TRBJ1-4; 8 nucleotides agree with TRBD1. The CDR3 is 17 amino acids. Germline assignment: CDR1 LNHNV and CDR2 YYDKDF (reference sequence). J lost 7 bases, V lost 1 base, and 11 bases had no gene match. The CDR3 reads CATSRGTGQGGSEKLFF. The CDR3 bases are TGTGCCACCAGCAGAGGGACAGGGCAAGGAGGCAGTGAAAAACTGTTTTTT.

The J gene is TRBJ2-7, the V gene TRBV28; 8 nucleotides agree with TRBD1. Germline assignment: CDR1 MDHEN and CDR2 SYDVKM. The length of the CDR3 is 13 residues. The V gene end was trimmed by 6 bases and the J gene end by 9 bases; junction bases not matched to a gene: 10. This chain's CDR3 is CASRQGQEERQYF. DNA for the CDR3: TGTGCCAGCAGACAGGGACAGGAGGAAAGGCAGTACTTC.

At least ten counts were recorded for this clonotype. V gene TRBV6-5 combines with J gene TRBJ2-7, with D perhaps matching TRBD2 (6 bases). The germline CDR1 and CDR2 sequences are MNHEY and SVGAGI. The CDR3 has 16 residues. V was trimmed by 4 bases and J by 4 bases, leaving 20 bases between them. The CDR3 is CASSSSGTEGIYEQYF. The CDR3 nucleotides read TGTGCCAGCAGTTCCTCCGGGACGGAGGGCATTTACGAGCAGTACTTC.

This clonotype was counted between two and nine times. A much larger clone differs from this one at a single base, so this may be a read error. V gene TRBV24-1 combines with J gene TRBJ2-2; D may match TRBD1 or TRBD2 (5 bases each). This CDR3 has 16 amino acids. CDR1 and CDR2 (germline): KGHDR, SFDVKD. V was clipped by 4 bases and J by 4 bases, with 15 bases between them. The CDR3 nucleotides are TGTGCCACCAGTGACCCGGGACGGGGAGTCACCGGGGAGCTGTTTTTT. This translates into CATSDPGRGVTGELFF.

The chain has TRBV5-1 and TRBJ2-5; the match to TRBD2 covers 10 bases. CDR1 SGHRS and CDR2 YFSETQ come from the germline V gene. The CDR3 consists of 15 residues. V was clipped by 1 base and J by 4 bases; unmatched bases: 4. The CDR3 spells CASSLSASGRETQYF. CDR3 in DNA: TGCGCCAGCAGCTTGTCGGCTAGCGGGAGAGAGACCCAGTACTTC.